This T cell receptor (beta chain) was captured in a study of CD8+ T cells in alopecia areata. Points from the study as a whole: Mouse data revealed clearer TCR sharing than patient data did, a gap possibly tied to HLA.

Reverse transcribed after extraction, RNA yielded cDNA as the sequencing template. Some clones are missing from TCRdb's copy, which holds only in-frame ones; the method was immunoSEQ multiplex PCR. Here the sample spans under 250,000 clones, roughly 50% being singletons. Remarks on this clone: Its antigen is still unknown.

Trimming took 4 bases from V and 3 from J, leaving 16 bases between them. The CDR3 contains 15 residues. The V gene's germline CDR1 is SGHNT and CDR2 YYREEE (reference sequence). This TCR was recovered from a human donor in good health. The chain combines TRBV5-4 with TRBJ1-1; possible D gene TRBD1, 6 bases. The sample consisted of CD8+ T cells sorted from blood. CDR3 coding DNA: TGTGCCAGCAGCCCTCCGGGACAAGAAGACACTGAAGCTTTCTTT. This codes for CASSPPGQEDTEAFF.